This T cell receptor beta chain was sequenced in a study of T cells in Graves' hyperthyroidism and ophthalmopathy. Study at large: Peripheral blood samples were taken at initial diagnosis, prior to any treatment.

Germline CDR1 and CDR2: GTSNPN and SVGIG (reference sequence). V lost 6 bases to trimming and J lost 2 bases; unmatched junction nucleotides: 13. There are 15 residues in the CDR3. The sample holds many counts of this clonotype. The source material, RNA transcripts, was used to amplify TCR beta CDR3 regions. The study used the HTBI primer set for a first-round RT-PCR of the TCR CDR3. Each CDR3 protein is one row after TCRdb ran MiXCR on the multiplex PCR reads. The sample includes 530,000 or so distinct CDR3 sequences, 15% to 20% of them seen just once. The TCR sequence derives from a woman between 18 and 29 years old with Graves' ophthalmopathy. The specimen was blood. J is TRBJ2-7 and V is TRBV30; 7 bases line up with TRBD2. The CDR3 reads CACHADPSGTYEQYF. The DNA for the CDR3 is TGTGCCTGCCATGCCGACCCTAGCGGAACCTACGAGCAGTACTTC.